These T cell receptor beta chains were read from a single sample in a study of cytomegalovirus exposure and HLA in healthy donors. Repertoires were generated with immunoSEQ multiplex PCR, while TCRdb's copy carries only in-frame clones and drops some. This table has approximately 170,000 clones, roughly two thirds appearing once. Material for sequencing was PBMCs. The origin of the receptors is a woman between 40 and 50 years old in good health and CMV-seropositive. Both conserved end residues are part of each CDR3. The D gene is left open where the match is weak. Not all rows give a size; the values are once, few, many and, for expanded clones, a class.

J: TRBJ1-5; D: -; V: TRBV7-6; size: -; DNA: TGTGCCAGCAGCTTACGGAGGGCGTATAGCAATCAGCCCCAGCATTTT; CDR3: CASSLRRAYSNQPQHF
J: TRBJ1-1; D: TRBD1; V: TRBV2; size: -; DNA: TGTGCCAGCAAGGTACAGGGGGACACTGAAGCTTTCTTT; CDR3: CASKVQGDTEAFF
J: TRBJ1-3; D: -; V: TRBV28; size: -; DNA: TGTGCCAGCAGAGCGGACAGCACCTCTGGAAACACCATATATTTT; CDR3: CASRADSTSGNTIYF
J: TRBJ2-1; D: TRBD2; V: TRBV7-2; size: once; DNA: TGTGCCAGCAGCTCCTCGGGACTAGCGGGATTCATGGATGAGCAGTTCTTC; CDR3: CASSSSGLAGFMDEQFF
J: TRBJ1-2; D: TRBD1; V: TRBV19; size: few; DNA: TGTGCCAGTAGTACCCCGGGACAGGGGGCAGATGGCTACACCTTC; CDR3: CASSTPGQGADGYTF
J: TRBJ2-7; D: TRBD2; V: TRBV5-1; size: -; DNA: TGCGCCAGCAGCCTAGGGACTAATCCCTCCTACGAGCAGTACTTC; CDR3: CASSLGTNPSYEQYF
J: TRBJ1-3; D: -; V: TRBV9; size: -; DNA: TGTGCCAGCAGCTCCCCGCGTGGTTACATATATTTT; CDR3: CASSSPRGYIYF
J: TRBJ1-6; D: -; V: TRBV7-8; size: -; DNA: TGTGCCAGCAGCCTTGACGGACAAAATTCACCCCTCCACTTT; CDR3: CASSLDGQNSPLHF
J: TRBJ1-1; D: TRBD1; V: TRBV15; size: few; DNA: TGTGCCACCAGCACCAGGACAGGGATGAACACTGAAGCTTTCTTT; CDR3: CATSTRTGMNTEAFF
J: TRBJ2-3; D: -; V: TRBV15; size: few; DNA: TGTGCCACCAGCAGAAGAGGGCCCGACACAGATACGCAGTATTTT; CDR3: CATSRRGPDTDTQYF
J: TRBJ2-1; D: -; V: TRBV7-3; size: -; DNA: TGTGCCAGCGCCATTGGAGGGTACAATGAGCAGTTCTTC; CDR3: CASAIGGYNEQFF
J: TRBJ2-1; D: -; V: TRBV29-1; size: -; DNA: TGCAGCGTTGAAGATAAAGCCGTTGAGCAGTTCTTC; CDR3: CSVEDKAVEQFF
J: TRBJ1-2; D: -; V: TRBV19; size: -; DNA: TGTGCCAGTAGTATCTCCGGGGGATATTATGGCTACACCTTC; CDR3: CASSISGGYYGYTF
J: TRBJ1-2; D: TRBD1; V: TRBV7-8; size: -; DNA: TGTGCCAGCAGCTTAGGACTTACAGGGGCCTATGGCTACACCTTC; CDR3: CASSLGLTGAYGYTF
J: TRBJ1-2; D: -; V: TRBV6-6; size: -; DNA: TGTGCCAGCAGCCGCCTTGTCAGAAATAACTATGGCTACACCTTC; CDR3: CASSRLVRNNYGYTF
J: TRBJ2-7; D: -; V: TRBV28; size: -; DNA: TGTGCCAGCAGTTTACAGGCAGGGCTGGGGTACGAGCAGTACTTC; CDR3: CASSLQAGLGYEQYF
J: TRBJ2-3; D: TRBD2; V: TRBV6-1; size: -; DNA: TGTGCCAGCAGAAAACTAGCGGGACCAGATACGCAGTATTTT; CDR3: CASRKLAGPDTQYF
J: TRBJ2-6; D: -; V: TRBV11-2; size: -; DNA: TGTGCCAGCAGCTCCTATTCCAGGGTGTTCAGCGTTGGGGCCAACGTCCTGACTTTC; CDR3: CASSSYSRVFSVGANVLTF
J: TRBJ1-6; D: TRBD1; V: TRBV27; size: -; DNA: TGTGCCAGCAGCCCGACAGGGAATTCACCCCTCCACTTT; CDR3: CASSPTGNSPLHF
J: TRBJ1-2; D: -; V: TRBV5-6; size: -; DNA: TGTGCCAGCAGCTTGCCAGGTATCTATGGCTACCCCTTC; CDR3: CASSLPGIYGYPF
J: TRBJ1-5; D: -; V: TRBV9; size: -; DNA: TGTGCCAGCAGCGTGGGTGACACCAATCAGCCCCAGAATTTT; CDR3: CASSVGDTNQPQNF
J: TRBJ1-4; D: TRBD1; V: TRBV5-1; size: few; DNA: TGCGCCAGCAGCCCACCCGGGACAGGGTTATTTGAAAAACTGTTTTTT; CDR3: CASSPPGTGLFEKLFF
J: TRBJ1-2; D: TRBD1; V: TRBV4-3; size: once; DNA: TGCGCCAGCAGCCACCCGGACAGGGAGAACTATGGCTACACCTTC; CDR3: CASSHPDRENYGYTF
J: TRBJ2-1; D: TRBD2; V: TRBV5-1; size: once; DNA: TGCGCCAGCAGTGTAGCGGGAGGTTGGAATGAGCAGTTCTTC; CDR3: CASSVAGGWNEQFF
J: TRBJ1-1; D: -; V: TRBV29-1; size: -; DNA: TGCAGCGTGAAACAGAACACTGAAGCTTTCTTT; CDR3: CSVKQNTEAFF
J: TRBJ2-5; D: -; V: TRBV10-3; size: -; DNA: TGTGCCATCTCGAGGGGACTTCAAGAGACCCAGTACTTC; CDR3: CAISRGLQETQYF
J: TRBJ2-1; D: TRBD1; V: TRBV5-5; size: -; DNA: TGTGCCAGCAGCTTGGCCGCCCGGGCAGGGGGTGTCAAGAATGAGCAGTTCTTC; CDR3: CASSLAARAGGVKNEQFF
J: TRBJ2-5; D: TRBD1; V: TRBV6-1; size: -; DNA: TGTGCCAGCAGGAGGGACAGGCGCCAAGAGACCCAGTACTTC; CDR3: CASRRDRRQETQYF
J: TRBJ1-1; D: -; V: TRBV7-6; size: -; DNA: TGTGCCAGCAGCCCCCGGACTCGGGACACTGAAGCTTTCTTT; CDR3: CASSPRTRDTEAFF
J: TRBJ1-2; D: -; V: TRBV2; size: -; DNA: TGTGCCAGCAGTGAACGGGAGACAACGACCTATGGCTACACCTTC; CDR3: CASSERETTTYGYTF
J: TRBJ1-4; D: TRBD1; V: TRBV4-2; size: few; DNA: TGTGCCAGCAGCCAAGATAGGGACAGTCGGAATGAAAAACTGTTTTTT; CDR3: CASSQDRDSRNEKLFF
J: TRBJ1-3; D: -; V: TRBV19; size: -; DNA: TGTGCCAGTAGTCGGACAGCCTCTGGAAACACCATATATTTT; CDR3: CASSRTASGNTIYF
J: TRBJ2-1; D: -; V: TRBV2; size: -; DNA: TGTGCCAGCCAGGGGGAGGCGTACAATGAGCAGTTCTTC; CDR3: CASQGEAYNEQFF
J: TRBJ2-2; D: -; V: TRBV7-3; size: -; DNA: TGTGCCAGCAGCTCCTGGAACACCGGGGAGCTGTTTTTT; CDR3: CASSSWNTGELFF
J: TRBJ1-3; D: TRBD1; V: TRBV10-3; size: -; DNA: TGTGCCATCAGTGGACAGGGCTCTGGAAACACCATATATTTT; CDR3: CAISGQGSGNTIYF
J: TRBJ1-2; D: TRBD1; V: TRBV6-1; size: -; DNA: TGTGCCAGCATCCCCCAGGGGGATAACTATGGCTACACCTTC; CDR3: CASIPQGDNYGYTF